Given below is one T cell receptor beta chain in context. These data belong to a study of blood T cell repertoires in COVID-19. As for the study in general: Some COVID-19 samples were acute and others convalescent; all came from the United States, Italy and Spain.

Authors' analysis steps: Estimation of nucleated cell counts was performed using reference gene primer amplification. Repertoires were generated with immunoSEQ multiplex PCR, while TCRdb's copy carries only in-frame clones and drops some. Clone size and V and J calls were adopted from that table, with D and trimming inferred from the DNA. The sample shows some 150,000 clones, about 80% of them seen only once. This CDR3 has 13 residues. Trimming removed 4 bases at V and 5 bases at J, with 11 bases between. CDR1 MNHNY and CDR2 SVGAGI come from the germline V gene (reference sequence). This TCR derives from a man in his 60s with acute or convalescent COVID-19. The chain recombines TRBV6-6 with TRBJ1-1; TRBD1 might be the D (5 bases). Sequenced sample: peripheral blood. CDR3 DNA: TGTGCCAGCAGTTCACTCAGGGAAACTGAAGCTTTCTTT. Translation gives CASSSLRETEAFF.